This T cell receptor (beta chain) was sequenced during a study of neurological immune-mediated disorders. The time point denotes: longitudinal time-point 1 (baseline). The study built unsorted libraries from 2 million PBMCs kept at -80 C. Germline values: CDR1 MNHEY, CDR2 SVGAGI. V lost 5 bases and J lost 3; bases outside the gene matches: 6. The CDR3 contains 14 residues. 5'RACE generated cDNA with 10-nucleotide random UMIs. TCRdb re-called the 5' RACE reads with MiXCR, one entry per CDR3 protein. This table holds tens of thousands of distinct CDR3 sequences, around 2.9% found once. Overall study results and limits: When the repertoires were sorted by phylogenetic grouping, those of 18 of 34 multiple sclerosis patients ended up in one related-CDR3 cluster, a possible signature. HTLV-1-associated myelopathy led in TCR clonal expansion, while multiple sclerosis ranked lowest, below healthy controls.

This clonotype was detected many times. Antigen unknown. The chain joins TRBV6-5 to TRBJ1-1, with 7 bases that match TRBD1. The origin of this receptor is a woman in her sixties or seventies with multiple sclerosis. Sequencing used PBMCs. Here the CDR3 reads CASSRRQGDTEAFF. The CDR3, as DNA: TGTGCCAGCAGTCGACGACAGGGAGACACTGAAGCTTTCTTT.